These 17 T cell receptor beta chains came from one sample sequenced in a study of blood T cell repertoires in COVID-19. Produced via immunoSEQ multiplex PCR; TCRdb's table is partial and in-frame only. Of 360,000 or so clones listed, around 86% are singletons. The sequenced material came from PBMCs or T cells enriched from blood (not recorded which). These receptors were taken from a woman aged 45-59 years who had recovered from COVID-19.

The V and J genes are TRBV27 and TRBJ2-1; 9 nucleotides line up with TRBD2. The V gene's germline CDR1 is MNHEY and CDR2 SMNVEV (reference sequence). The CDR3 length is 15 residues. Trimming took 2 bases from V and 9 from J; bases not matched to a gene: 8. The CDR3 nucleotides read TGTGCCAGCAGTTTAAGCCTAGCGGGGTCGGGTGAGCAGTTCTTC. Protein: CASSLSLAGSGEQFF.

The CDR3 loop is CASSRTGQGNSPLHF. In nucleotides, the CDR3 is TGTGCCAGTAGTAGAACGGGACAGGGTAATTCACCCCTCCACTTT. J is TRBJ1-6 and V is TRBV19; 9 bases fit TRBD1. Looked up from germline, CDR1 is LNHDA and CDR2 is SQIVND (reference sequence). Unmatched junction bases numbered 4, after V lost 4 bases and J lost 6 bases. The CDR3 loop spans 15 amino acids.

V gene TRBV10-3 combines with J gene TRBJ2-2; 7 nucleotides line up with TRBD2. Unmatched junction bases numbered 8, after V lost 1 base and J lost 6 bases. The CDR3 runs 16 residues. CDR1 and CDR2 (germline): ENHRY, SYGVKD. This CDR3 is CAISEWGGSGPGELFF. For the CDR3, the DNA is TGTGCCATCAGTGAGTGGGGCGGGAGTGGGCCCGGGGAGCTGTTTTTT.

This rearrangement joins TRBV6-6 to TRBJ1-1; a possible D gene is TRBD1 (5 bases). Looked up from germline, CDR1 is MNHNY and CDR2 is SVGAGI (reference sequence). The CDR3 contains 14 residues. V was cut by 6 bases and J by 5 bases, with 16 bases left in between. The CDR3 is CASRPPGKATEAFF. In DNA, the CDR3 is TGTGCCAGCAGGCCACCAGGGAAGGCAACTGAAGCTTTCTTT.

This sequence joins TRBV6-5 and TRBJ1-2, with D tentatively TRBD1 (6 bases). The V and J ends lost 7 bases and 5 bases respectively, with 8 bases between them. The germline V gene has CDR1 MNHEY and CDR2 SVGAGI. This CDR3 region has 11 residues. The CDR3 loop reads CASKTGYGYTF. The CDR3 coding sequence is TGTGCCAGCAAAACAGGGTATGGCTACACCTTC.

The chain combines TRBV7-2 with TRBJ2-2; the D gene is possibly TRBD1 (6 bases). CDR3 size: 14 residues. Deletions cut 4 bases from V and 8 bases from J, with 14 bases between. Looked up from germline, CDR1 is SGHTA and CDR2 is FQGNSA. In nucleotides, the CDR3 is TGTGCCAGCAGCTCAGGAACAGGGACAGGGGAGCTGTTTTTT. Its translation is CASSSGTGTGELFF.

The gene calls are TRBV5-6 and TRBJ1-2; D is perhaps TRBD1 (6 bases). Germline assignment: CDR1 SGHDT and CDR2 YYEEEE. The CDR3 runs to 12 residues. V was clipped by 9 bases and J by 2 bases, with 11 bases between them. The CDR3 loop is CANRQANYGYTF. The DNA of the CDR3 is TGTGCCAACAGACAGGCCAACTATGGCTACACCTTC.

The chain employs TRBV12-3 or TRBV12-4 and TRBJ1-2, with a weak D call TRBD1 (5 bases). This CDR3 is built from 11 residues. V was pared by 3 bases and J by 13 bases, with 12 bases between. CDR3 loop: CASSFRQGSTF. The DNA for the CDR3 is TGTGCCAGCAGTTTTAGGCAGGGTAGCACCTTC.

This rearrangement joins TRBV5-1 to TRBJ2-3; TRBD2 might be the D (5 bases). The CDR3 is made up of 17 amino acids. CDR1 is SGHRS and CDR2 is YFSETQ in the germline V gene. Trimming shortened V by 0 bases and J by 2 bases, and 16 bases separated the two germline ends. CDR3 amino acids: CASSLAVAGPSTDTQYF. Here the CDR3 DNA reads TGCGCCAGCAGCTTGGCCGTGGCGGGCCCCTCCACAGATACGCAGTATTTT.

This CDR3 is CASRRTANYGYTF. The DNA for the CDR3 is TGTGCCAGCAGGAGGACAGCTAACTATGGCTACACCTTC. The chain recombines TRBV6-5 with TRBJ1-2, with a weak D call TRBD1 (6 bases). V gave up 6 bases and J gave up 0 bases, with 8 bases separating them. The CDR3 runs to 13 residues. Germline CDR1 is MNHEY and CDR2 is SVGAGI.

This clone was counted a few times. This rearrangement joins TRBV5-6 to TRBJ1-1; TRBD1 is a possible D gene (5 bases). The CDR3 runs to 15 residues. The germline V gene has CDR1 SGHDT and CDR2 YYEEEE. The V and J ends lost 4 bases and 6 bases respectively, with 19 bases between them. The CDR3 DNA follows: TGTGCCAGCAGCCCCCGTGGAGGGACCGGAGCTGAAGCTTTCTTT. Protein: CASSPRGGTGAEAFF.

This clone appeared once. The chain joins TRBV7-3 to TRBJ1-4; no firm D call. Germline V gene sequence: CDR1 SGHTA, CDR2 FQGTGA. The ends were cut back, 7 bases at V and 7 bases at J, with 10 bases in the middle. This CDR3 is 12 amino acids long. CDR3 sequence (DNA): TGTGCCAGCATGAAAGAGGGTGAAAAACTGTTTTTT. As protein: CASMKEGEKLFF.

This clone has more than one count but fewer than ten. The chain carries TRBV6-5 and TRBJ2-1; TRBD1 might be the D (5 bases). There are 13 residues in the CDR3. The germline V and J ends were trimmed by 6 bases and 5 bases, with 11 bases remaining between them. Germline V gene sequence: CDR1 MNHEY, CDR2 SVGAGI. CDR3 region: CASSRDRNNEQFF. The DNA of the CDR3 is TGTGCCAGCAGCCGAGACAGAAACAATGAGCAGTTCTTC.

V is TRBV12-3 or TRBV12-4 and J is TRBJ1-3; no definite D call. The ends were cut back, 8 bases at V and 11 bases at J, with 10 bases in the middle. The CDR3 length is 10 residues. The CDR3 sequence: CASRGSAIYF. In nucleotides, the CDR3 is TGTGCCAGCCGAGGCTCTGCCATATATTTT.

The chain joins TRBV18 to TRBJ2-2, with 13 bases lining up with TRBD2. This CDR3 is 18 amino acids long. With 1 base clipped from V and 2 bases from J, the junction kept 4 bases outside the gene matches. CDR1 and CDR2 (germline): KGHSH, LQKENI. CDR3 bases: TGTGCCAGCTCACCACGTGGGACTAGCGGGGCCAACACCGGGGAGCTGTTTTTT. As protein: CASSPRGTSGANTGELFF.

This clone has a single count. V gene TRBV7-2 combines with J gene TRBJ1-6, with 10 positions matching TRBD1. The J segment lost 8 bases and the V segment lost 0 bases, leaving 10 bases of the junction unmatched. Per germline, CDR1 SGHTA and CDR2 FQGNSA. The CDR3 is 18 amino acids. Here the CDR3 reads CASSLAPRTGGFYSPLHF. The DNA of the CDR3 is TGTGCCAGCAGCTTAGCGCCCCGGACAGGGGGTTTTTATTCACCCCTCCACTTT.

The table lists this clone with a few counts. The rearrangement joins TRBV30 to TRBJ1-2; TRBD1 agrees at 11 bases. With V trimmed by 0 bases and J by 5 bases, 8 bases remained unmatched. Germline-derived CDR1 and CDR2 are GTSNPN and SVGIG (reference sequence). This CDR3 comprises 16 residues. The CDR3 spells CAWSVGTGGVSYGYTF. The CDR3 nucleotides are TGTGCCTGGAGTGTGGGGACAGGGGGAGTTAGTTATGGCTACACCTTC.